This T cell receptor beta chain was identified in a study of metastatic and nonmetastatic thyroid tumors. MiXCR was used by TCRdb to re-call the PCR reads. Found here are 15,000 to 25,000 clones, less than 30% of them singletons; the top ten hold about 3.5%. Trimming cost V 3 bases and J 6 bases, with 15 bases left between them. CDR1 and CDR2 (germline): GTSNPN, SVGIG (reference sequence). CDR3 length: 15 residues. No patient received treatment before thyroid surgery. This receptor was taken from a male donor with papillary thyroid cancer or a benign thyroid nodule (not recorded which). Some clones in this sample may be carry-over from other donors' samples. The gene calls are TRBV30 and TRBJ1-6; D not certain. The specimen sequenced was blood. The CDR3 sequence: CAWSASRSSNSPLHF. The CDR3 DNA is TGTGCCTGGAGCGCAAGTAGGAGCTCTAATTCACCCCTCCACTTT. Looking up the rest from reference TRBV30 and TRBJ1-6 gives the full variable domain: SQTIHQWPATLVQPVGSPLSLECTVEGTSNPNLYWYRQAAGRGLQLLFYSVGIGQISSEVPQNLSASRPQDRQFILSSKKLLLSDSGFYLCAWSASRSSNSPLHFGNGTRLTVT.